This T cell receptor beta chain was sequenced in a study of blood T cell repertoires in COVID-19. About the research overall: Sources were T cells, B-cell-depleted T cells, or PBMCs; the material itself was cDNA or gDNA.

TCRdb keeps only in-frame clones here, not all; method: immunoSEQ multiplex PCR. The sample lists around 340,000 clones, around 90% occurring once. While infection was still active, Seattle patients were enrolled and then followed longitudinally. V lost 3 bases and J 1 base, leaving 6 bases between the germline ends. Per germline, CDR1 LNHDA and CDR2 SQIVND (reference sequence). The CDR3 is 13 amino acids. Sequencing was performed on peripheral blood. This TCR came from a woman aged 60-70 years with COVID-19, enrolled during active disease. This rearrangement joins TRBV19 to TRBJ1-1; D gene unclear. CDR3 coding DNA: TGTGCCAGTAGTATTTACAAGAACACTGAAGCTTTCTTT. It is translated as CASSIYKNTEAFF.